The rows below give T cell receptor beta chains drawn from one sample of a study of regulatory T cells in long-lasting Graves disease. Via MiXCR, TCRdb re-called the multiplex PCR reads, giving one row per CDR3 protein. The sample records around 500,000 distinct CDR3 sequences, around an eighth being singletons. The sample also formed part of further work on T cells in Graves' hyperthyroidism and ophthalmopathy.

The source material was peripheral blood mononuclear cells (PBMCs), sampled at new diagnosis, from a patient treated with antithyroid drugs. These receptors originate from a man aged 25-45 years with Graves disease. CDR3s leave out the opening cysteine and the closing phenylalanine or tryptophan.

cdr3_length	v_call	j_call	cdr3_aa
14	TRBV29-1	TRBJ2-3	SVEGLAGVRADTQY
13	TRBV30	TRBJ2-2	AWSHKGSGTGELF
16	TRBV4-2	TRBJ2-5	ASSQGSYGGRVRETQY
12	TRBV7-6	TRBJ2-1	ASSFLLAGGPQF
12	TRBV25-1	TRBJ1-4	ASTPSSTNEKLF
14	TRBV20-1	TRBJ2-1	SAPNRLGDFENEQF
13	TRBV2	TRBJ1-6	ASILGQGENSPLH
12	TRBV7-8	TRBJ2-5	ASSIGGGQETQY
14	TRBV6-2/TRBV6-3	TRBJ2-3	ASSYQPGTSTDTQY
12	TRBV2	TRBJ1-5	ASSTDSRNQPQH
11	TRBV6-2/TRBV6-3	TRBJ1-4	ASLIDGNEKLF
13	TRBV5-5	TRBJ2-7	ASSPPTGRSGEQY
11	TRBV20-1	TRBJ2-1	SARDLQGHEQF
12	TRBV25-1	TRBJ1-2	ASSPEGENYGYT
12	TRBV5-1	TRBJ1-1	ASSLQDRRTEAF
11	TRBV20-1	TRBJ2-1	SAGLELGNEQF
11	TRBV6-9	TRBJ2-2	ASSYTKFGELF
12	TRBV29-1	TRBJ1-5	SVGDGMSNQPQH
9	TRBV2	TRBJ2-5	ASSGEETQQ
12	TRBV5-1	TRBJ2-3	ASSLASAADTQY
14	TRBV7-6	TRBJ2-4	ASSLGSVGRGNIQY
12	TRBV2	TRBJ2-3	ASSLEQRTDTQY
13	TRBV20-1	TRBJ2-1	SAEETSGLNNEQF
11	TRBV20-1	TRBJ1-1	SVPQGDRTEAF
10	TRBV3-1	TRBJ1-2	ASSQGEYGYT
12	TRBV27	TRBJ1-5	ASSPAGGSQPQH
9	TRBV30	TRBJ2-5	AWSGRETQY
12	TRBV6-4	TRBJ2-1	ASSDSTAYNEQF
11	TRBV12-3/TRBV12-4	TRBJ1-4	ASRGTGGEKLF
8	TRBV11-2	TRBJ2-5	ASGGETQY
12	TRBV2	TRBJ1-5	ASSELAENQPQH
10	TRBV11-2	TRBJ2-7	ASSLSGTVPY
13	TRBV30	TRBJ2-7	AWSQFPTGTYEQY
13	TRBV19	TRBJ2-3	ASSVTSVSTDTQY
11	TRBV6-1	TRBJ2-7	ARNRDRNYEQY
9	TRBV20-1	TRBJ2-1	SARDFNEQF
13	TRBV2	TRBJ2-1	ASSESPLPYNEQF
11	TRBV18	TRBJ1-2	ASSFDRQESYT
14	TRBV20-1	TRBJ2-2	SAREPRTSFTGELF
10	TRBV6-1	TRBJ1-1	ASRAQGPEAF
13	TRBV11-2	TRBJ2-1	ASSSPGREYNEQF
10	TRBV28	TRBJ2-1	ASSLRTGGQF
15	TRBV20-1	TRBJ2-5	SAPPQTSGRPGETQY
12	TRBV13	TRBJ2-5	ASSFWSPRETQY
10	TRBV20-1	TRBJ2-5	SARQPQETQY
14	TRBV10-3	TRBJ2-5	AISESRAGGGEAQY
13	TRBV5-1	TRBJ2-3	TSSFTSGSWDTQY
12	TRBV20-1	TRBJ2-6	SASQGAGANVLT
11	TRBV11-2	TRBJ1-1	ASLWTENTEAF
14	TRBV5-1	TRBJ2-1	ASRGLLAGVPDEQF
11	TRBV29-1	TRBJ2-3	SVVQGFTDTQY
13	TRBV4-2	TRBJ2-5	ASSQERTSGRPSY
13	TRBV27	TRBJ2-6	ASSLDSSGANVLT
14	TRBV29-1	TRBJ2-5	SVDKGTPGGKETQY
12	TRBV10-3	TRBJ1-1	AISDRRVNTEAF
14	TRBV20-1	TRBJ2-3	SARDELAASTDTQY